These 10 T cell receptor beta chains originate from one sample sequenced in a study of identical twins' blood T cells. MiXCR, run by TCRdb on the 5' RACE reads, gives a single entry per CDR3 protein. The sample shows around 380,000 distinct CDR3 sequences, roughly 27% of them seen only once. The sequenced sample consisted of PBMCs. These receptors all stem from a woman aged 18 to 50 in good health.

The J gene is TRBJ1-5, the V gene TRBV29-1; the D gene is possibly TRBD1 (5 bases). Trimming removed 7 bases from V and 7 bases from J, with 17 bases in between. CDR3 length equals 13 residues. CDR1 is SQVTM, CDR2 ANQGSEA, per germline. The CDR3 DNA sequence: TGCAGCGCCGCAGGGAATTTCGACCAGCCCCAGCATTTT. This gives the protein CSAAGNFDQPQHF.

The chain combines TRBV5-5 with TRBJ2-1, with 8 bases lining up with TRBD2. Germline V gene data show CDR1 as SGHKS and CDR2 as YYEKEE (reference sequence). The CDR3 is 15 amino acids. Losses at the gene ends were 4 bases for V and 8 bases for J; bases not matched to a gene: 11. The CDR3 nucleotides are TGTGCCAGCAGCGGAGTGGCGGGAGGTAGAGATGAGCAGTTCTTC. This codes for CASSGVAGGRDEQFF.

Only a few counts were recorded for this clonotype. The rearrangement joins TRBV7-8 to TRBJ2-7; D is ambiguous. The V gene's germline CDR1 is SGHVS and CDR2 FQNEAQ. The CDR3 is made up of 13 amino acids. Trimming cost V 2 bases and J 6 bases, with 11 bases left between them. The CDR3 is CASSLSSWVEQYF. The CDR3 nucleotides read TGTGCCAGCAGCTTATCGTCCTGGGTCGAGCAGTACTTC.

CDR3 residues: CASRLARLNTDTQYF. The CDR3 nucleotides read TGTGCCAGCAGGCTAGCCCGACTAAACACAGATACGCAGTATTTT. The V gene is TRBV2, the J gene TRBJ2-3, with D perhaps matching TRBD2 (5 bases). In germline, CDR1 is SNHLY, CDR2 FYNNEI. Trimming took off 6 bases at V and 2 bases at J, with 15 bases between the two ends. The CDR3 loop spans 15 amino acids.

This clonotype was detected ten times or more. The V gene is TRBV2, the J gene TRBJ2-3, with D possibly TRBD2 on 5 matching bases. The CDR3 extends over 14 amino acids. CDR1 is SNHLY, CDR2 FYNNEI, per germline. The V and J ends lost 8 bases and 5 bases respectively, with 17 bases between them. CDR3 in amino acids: CASRKPAGGDTQYF. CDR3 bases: TGTGCCAGCCGAAAGCCAGCTGGAGGAGATACGCAGTATTTT.

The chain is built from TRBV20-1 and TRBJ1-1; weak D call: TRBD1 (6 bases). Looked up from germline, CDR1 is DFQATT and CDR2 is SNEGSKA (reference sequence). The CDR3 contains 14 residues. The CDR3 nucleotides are TGCGGCCCCACCCGGGCAGGGGCTTACACTGAAGCTTTCTTT. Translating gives CGPTRAGAYTEAFF.

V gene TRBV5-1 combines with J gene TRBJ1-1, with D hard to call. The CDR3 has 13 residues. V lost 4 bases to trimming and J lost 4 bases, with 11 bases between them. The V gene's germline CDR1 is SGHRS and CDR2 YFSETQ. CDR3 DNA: TGCGCCAGCAGCCTGGGGTGGGGCACTGAAGCTTTCTTT. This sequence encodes CASSLGWGTEAFF.

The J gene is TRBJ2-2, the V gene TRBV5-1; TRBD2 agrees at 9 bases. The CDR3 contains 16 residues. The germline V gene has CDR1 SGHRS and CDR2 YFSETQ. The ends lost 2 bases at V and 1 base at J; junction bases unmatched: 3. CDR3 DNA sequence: TGCGCCAGCAGCTTCGGGACTAGCCGGAACACCGGGGAGCTGTTTTTT. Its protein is CASSFGTSRNTGELFF.

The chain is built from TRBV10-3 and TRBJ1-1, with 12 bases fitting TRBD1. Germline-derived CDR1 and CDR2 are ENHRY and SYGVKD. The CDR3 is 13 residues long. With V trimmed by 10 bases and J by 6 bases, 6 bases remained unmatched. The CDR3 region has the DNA TGTGCCACCACGGGACAGGGGGCCCCTGAAGCTTTCTTT. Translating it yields CATTGQGAPEAFF.

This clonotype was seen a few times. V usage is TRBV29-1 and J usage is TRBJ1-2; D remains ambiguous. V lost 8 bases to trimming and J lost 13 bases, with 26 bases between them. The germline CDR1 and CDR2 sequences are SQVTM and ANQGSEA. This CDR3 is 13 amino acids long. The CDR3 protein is CSFRMDPAEKATF. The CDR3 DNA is TGCAGCTTCCGGATGGACCCAGCGGAAAAAGCCACCTTC. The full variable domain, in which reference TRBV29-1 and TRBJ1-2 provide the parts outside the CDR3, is SAVISQKPSRDICQRGTSLTIQCQVDSQVTMMFWYRQQPGQSLTLIATANQGSEATYESGFVIDKFPISRPNLTFSTLTVSNMSPEDSSIYLCSFRMDPAEKATFGSGTRLTVV.